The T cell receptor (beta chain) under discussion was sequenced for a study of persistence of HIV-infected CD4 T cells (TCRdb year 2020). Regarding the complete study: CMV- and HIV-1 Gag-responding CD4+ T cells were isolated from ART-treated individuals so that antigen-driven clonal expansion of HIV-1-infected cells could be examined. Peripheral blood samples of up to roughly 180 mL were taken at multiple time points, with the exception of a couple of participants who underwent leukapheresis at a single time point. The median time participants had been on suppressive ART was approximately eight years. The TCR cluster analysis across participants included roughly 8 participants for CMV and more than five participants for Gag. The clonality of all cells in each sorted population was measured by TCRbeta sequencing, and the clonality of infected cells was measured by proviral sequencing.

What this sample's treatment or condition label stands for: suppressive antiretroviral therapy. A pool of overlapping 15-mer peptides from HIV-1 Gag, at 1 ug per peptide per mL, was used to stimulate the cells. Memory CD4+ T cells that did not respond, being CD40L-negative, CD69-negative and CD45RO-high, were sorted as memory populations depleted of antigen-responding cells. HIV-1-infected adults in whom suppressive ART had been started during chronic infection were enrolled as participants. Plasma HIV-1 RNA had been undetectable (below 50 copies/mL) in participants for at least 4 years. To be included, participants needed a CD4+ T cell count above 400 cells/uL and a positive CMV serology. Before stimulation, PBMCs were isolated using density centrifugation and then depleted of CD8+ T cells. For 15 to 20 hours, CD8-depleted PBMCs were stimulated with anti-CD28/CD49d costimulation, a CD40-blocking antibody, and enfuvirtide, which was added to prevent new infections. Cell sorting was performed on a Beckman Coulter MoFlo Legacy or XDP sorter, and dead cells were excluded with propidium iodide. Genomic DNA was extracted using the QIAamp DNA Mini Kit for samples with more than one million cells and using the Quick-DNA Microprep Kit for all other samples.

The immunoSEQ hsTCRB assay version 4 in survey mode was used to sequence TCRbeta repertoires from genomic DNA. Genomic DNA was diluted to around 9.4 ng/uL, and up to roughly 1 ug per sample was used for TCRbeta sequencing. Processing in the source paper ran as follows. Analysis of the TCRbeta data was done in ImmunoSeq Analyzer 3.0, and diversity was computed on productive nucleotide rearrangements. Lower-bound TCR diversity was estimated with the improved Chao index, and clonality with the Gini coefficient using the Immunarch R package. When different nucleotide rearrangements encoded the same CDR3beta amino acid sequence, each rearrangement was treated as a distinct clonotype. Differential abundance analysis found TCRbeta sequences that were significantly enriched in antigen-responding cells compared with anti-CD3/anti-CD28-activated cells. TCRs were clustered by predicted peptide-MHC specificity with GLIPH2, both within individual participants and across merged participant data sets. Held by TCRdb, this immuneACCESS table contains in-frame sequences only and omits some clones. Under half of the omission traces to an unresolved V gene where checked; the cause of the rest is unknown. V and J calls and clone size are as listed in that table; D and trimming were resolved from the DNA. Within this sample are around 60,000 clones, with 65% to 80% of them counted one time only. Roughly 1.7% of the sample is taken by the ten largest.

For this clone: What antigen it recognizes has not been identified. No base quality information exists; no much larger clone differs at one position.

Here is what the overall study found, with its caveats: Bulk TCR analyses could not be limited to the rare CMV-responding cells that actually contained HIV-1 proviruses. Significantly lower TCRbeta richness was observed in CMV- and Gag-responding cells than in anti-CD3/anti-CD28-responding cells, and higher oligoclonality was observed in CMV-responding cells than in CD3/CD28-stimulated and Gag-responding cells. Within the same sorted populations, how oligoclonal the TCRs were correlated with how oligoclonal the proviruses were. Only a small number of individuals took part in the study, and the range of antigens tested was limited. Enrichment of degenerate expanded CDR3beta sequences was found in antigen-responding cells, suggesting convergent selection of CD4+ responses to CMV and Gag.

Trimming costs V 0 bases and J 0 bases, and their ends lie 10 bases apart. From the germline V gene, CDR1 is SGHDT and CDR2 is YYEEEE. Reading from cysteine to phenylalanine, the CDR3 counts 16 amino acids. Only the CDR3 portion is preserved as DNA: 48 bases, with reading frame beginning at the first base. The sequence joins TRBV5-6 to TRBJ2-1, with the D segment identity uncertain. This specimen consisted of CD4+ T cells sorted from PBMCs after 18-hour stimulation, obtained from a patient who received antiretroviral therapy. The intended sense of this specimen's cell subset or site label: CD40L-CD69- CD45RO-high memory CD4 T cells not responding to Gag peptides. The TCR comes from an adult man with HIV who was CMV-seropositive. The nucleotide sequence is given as TGTGCCAGCAGCTTGGGTCCTCCGCACTCCTACAATGAGCAGTTCTTC. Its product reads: CASSLGPPHSYNEQFF.